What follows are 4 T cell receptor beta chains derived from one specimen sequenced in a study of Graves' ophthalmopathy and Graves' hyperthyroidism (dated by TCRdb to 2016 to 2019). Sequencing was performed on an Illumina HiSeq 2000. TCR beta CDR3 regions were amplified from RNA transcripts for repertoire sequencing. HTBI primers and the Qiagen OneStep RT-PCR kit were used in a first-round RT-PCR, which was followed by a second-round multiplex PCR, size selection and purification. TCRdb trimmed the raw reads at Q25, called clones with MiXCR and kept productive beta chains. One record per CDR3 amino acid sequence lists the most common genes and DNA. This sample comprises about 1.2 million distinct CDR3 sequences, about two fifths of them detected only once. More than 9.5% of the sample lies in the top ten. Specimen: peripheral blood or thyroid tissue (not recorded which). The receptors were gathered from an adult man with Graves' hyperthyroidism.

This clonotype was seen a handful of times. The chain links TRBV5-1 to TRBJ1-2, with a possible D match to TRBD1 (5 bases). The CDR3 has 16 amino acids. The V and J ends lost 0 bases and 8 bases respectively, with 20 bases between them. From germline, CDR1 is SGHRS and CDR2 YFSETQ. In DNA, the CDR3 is TGCGCCAGCAGCTTGGGACAGACCTCCCGCGGGCCCGGCTACACCTTC. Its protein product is CASSLGQTSRGPGYTF.

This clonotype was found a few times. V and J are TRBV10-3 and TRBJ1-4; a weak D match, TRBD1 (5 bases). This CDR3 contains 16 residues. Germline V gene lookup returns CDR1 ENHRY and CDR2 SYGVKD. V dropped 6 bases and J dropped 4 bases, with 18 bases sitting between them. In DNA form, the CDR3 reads TGTGCCATCAGCGCCTATTCCGGGGCCTTTAATGAAAAACTGTTTTTT. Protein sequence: CAISAYSGAFNEKLFF.

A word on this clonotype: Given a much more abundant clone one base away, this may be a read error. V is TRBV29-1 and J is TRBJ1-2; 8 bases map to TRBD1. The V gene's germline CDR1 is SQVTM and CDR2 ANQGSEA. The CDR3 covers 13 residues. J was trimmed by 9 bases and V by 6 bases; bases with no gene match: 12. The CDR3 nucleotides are TGCAGCGTCGAGACAGGGGTCTCTGGTAGCTACACCTTC. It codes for CSVETGVSGSYTF. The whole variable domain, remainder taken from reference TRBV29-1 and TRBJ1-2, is SAVISQKPSRDICQRGTSLTIQCQVDSQVTMMFWYRQQPGQSLTLIATANQGSEATYESGFVIDKFPISRPNLTFSTLTVSNMSPEDSSIYLCSVETGVSGSYTFGSGTRLTVV.

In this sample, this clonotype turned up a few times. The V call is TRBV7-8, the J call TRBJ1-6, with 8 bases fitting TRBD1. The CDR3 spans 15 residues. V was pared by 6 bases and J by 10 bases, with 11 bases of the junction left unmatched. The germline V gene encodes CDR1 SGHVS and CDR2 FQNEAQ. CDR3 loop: CASRSGTGRSSPLHF. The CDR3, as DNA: TGTGCCAGCAGGTCTGGGACAGGCAGGAGCTCACCCCTCCACTTT.